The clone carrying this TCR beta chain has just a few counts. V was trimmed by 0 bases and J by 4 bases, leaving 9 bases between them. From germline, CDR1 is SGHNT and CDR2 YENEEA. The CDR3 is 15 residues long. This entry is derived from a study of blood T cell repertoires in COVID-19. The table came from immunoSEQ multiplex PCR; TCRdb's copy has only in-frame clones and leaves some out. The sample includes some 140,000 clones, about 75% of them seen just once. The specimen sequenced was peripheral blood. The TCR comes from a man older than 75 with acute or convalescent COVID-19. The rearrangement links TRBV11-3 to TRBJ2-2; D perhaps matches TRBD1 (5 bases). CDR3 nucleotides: TGTGCCAGCAGCTTAGATGGCAGGGTCACCGGGGAGCTGTTTTTT. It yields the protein CASSLDGRVTGELFF.